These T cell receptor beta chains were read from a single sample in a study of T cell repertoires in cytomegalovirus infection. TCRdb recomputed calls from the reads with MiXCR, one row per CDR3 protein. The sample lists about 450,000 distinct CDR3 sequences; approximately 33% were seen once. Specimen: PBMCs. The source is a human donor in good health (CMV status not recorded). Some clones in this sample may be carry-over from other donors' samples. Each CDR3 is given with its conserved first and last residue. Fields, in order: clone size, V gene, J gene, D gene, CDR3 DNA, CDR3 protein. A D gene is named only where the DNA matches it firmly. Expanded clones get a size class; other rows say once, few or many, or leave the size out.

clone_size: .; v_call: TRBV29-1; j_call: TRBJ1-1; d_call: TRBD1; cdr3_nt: TGCAGCGTTGACAGGGGGGTAAACACTGAAGCTTTCTTT; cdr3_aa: CSVDRGVNTEAFF
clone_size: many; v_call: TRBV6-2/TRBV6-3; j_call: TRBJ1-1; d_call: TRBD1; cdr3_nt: TGTGCCAGCAGTTACTCGAGGGACAGGGGTTCAACGGGCTTCGCTGAAGCTTTCTTT; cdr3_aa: CASSYSRDRGSTGFAEAFF
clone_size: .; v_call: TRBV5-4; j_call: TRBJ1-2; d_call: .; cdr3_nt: TGTGCCAGCAGCTTGGCCGACAGCGGCTACACCTTC; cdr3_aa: CASSLADSGYTF
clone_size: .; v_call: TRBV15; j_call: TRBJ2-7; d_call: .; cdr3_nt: TGTGCCACCGGCAGAGATTACACAGCGGCGGAGCAGTACTTC; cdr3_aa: CATGRDYTAAEQYF
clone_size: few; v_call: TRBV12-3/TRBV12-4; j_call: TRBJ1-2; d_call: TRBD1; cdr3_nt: TGTGCCAGCAGGGCGACAGGGGGAGTTGGCTACACCTTC; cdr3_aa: CASRATGGVGYTF
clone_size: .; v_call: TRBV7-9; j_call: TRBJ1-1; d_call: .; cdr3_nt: TGTGCCAGCAGCTTCAACAGGGCCACTGAAGCTTTCTTT; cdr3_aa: CASSFNRATEAFF
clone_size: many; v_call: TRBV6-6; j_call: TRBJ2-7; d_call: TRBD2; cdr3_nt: TGTGCCAGCAGTTTGATCCAGGGACTAGGGTACGAGCAGTACTTC; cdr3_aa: CASSLIQGLGYEQYF
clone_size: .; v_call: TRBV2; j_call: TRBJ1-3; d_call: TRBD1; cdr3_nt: TGTGCCAGCAGTACCCGGGACAGGGGGCTTAATGGAGGAAACACCATATATTTT; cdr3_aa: CASSTRDRGLNGGNTIYF
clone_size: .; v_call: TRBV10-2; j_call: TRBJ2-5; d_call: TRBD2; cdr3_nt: TGCGCCAGTAACCCCTGGGGGGCTAGCGGGGTCCAAGAGACCCAGTACTTC; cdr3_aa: CASNPWGASGVQETQYF
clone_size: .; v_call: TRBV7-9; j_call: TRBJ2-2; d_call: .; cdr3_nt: TGTGCCAGCAGCCAAGGGGTCGGGGAGCTGTTTTTT; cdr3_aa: CASSQGVGELFF
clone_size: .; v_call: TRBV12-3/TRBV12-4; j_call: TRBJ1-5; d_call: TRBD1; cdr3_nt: TGTCCCAGCAGTTTAGGGGACAGAAATCAGCCCCAGCATTTT; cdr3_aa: CPSSLGDRNQPQHF
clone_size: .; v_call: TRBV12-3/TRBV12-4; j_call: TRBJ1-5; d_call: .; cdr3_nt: TGTGCCAGCAGTTTAGATTTTAGTAAGCCCCAGCATTTT; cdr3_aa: CASSLDFSKPQHF
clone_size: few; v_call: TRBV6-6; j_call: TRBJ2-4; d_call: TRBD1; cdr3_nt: TGTGCCAGCAGTTACTCATTCCGGGACAGGGAATCCAAAAACATTCAGTACTTC; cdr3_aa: CASSYSFRDRESKNIQYF
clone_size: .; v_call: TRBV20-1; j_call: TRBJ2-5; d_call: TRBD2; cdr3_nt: TGCAGTGCTAGAGGATGGGCTCTAGCGGGGGGGCCGGAGGAGACCCAGTACTTC; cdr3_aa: CSARGWALAGGPEETQYF
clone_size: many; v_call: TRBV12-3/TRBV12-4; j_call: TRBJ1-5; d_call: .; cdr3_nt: TGTGCCAGCAAAGCTACTGGGGGGGTCAGCAATCAGCCCCAGCATTTT; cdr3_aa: CASKATGGVSNQPQHF
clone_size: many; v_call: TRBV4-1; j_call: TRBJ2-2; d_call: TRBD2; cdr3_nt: TGCGCCAGCAGCCAAGCGAGACTAGCGGGGGTAAACACCGGGGAGCTGTTTTTT; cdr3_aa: CASSQARLAGVNTGELFF
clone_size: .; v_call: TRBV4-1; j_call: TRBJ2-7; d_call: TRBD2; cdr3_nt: TGCGCCAGCAGCCAAGATCTGGAGCGGGGCTTCAACGAGCAGTACTTC; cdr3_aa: CASSQDLERGFNEQYF
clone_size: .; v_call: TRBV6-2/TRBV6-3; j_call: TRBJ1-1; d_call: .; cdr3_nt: TGTGCCAGCAGTAGACCCGTAATGACAGTGAACACTGAAGCTTTCTTT; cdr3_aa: CASSRPVMTVNTEAFF
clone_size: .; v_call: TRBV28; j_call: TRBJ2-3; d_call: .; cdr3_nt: TGTGCCAGCAGTTCCCACATTGCCAGGGGCACAGATACGCAGTATTTT; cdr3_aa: CASSSHIARGTDTQYF
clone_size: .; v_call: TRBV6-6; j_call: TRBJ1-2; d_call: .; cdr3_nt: TGTGCCAGCACAGGGAGTGGCTACACCTTC; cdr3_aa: CASTGSGYTF
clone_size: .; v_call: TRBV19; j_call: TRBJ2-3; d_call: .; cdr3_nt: TGTGCCAGTAGTATATGGGGATATACGCAGTATTTT; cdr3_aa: CASSIWGYTQYF
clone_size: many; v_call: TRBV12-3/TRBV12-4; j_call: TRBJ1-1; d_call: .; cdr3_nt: TGTGCCAGCACTTTCCATAGTGAAGCTTTCTTT; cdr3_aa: CASTFHSEAFF
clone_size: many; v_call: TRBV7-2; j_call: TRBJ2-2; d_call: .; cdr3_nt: TGTGCCAGCAGCTTAATTGGGTCCGGGGAGCTGTTTTTT; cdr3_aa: CASSLIGSGELFF
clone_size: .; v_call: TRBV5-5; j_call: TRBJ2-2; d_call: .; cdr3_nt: TGTGCCAGCAGCTTGCTTGGAGAAACCGGGGAGCTGTTTTTT; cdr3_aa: CASSLLGETGELFF
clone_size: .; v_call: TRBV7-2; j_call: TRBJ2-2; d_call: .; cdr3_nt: TGTGCCAGCAGACCTACCGGGGAGCTGTTTTTT; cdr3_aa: CASRPTGELFF
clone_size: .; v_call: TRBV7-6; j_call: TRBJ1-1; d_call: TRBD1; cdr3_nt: TGTGCCAGCAGCTCCTCCGGGACAGGGAACACTGAAGCTTTCTTT; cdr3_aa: CASSSSGTGNTEAFF
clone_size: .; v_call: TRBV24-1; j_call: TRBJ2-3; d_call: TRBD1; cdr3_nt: TGTGCCACCAGCCGGGGACAGGGAAACACAGATACGCAGTATTTT; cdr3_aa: CATSRGQGNTDTQYF
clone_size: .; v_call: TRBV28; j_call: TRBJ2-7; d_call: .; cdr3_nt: TGTGCCAGCAGCTTAACCGGGCCCGGATCACACGAGCAGTACTTC; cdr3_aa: CASSLTGPGSHEQYF
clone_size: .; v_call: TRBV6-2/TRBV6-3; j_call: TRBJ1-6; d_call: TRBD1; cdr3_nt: TGTGCCACCCGACCAGGGGGCTATAATTCACCCCTCCACTTT; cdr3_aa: CATRPGGYNSPLHF
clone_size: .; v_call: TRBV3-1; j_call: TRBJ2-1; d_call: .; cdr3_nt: TGTGCCAGCGGTAAAGAGGTTCATGAGCAGTTCTTC; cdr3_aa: CASGKEVHEQFF
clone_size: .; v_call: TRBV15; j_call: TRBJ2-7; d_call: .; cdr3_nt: TGTTCCACCAGCAGAGACCACGGAGGTCAGTGGGGAAGCGAGCAGTACTTC; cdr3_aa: CSTSRDHGGQWGSEQYF
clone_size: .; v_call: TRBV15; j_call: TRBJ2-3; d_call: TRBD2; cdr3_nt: TGTGCCACCAGCAGAGGCGGGGGTGATACGCAGTATTTT; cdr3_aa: CATSRGGGDTQYF
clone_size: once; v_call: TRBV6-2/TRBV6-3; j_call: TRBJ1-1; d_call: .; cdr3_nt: TGTGCCAGCAGCAAAACTCTAACAGGATTCTCTGAAGCTTTCTTT; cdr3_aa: CASSKTLTGFSEAFF
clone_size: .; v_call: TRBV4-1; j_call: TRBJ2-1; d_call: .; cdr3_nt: TGCGCCAGCAGCCAAGAATATCAGGCCCATATCCCCAATGAGCAGTTCTTC; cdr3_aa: CASSQEYQAHIPNEQFF
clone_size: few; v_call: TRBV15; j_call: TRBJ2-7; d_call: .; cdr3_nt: TGTGCCACCAGCAGAGGATTAGGGTACGAGCAGTACTTC; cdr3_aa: CATSRGLGYEQYF
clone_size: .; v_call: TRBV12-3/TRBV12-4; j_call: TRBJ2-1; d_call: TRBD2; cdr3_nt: TGTGCCAGCAGTTTAGTGTGGGGGACCTCACGCTTAGCGGGGACCTACAATGAGAAGTTCTTC; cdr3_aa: CASSLVWGTSRLAGTYNEKFF
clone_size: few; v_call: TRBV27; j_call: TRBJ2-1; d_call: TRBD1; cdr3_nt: TGTGCCAGCAGTTCCGACAGGGGGCCATGGGGTGAGCAGTTCTTC; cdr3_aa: CASSSDRGPWGEQFF
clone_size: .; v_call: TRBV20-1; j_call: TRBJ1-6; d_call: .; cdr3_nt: TGCAGTGCTCGACAGGTTGATAATTCACCCCTCCACTTT; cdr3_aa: CSARQVDNSPLHF
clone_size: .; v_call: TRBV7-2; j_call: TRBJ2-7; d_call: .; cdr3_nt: TGTGCCAGCAGCTTAGTGTTGGGCGGAGGGTTGTACTTC; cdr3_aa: CASSLVLGGGLYF
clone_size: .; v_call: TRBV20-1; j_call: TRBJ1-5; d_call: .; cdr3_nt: TGCAGTGCTAAGTTGGCCGTCCTCGGGGACCCCGATCAGCCCCAGCATTTT; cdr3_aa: CSAKLAVLGDPDQPQHF
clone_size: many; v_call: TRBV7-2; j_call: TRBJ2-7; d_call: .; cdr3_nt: TGTGCCAGCAGCAACCCACCAATACAGGGGGGGGAGCAGTACTTC; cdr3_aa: CASSNPPIQGGEQYF
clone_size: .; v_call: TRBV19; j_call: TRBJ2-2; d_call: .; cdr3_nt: TGTGCCAGTAGTATAGGGCTGAACACCGGGGAGCTGTTTTTT; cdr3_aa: CASSIGLNTGELFF
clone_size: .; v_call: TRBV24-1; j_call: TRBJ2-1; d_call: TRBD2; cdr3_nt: TGTGCCACCAGTGAGACTAGCGTGTTAAACAATGAGCAGTTCTTC; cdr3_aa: CATSETSVLNNEQFF
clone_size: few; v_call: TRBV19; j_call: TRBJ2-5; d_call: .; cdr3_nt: TGTGCCAGTAGTGCACAGGGCCAAGAGACCCAGTACTTC; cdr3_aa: CASSAQGQETQYF
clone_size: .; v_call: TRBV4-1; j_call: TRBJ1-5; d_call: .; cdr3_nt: TGCGCCAGCAGCCAAGATGGCCGCGACACGGGCAATCAGCCCCAGCATTTT; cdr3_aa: CASSQDGRDTGNQPQHF
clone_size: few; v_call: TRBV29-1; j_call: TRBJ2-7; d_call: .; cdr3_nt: TGCAGCGTTGTGGGGTCGGGGCACGAGCAGTACTTC; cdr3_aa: CSVVGSGHEQYF
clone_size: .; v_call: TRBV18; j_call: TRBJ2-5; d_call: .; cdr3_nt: TGTGCCAGCTCACCTACGGAGTACAAAGAGACCCAGTACTTC; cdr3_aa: CASSPTEYKETQYF
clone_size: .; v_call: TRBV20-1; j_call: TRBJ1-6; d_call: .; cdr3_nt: TGCAGTGCTAGACAGGGGTTAGCTCCGAACTATAATTCACCCCTCCACTTT; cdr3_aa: CSARQGLAPNYNSPLHF
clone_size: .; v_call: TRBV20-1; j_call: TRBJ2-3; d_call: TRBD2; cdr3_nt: TGCAGTGCCCTGACTAGCGGGGGAGACACAGATACGCAGTATTTT; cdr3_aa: CSALTSGGDTDTQYF
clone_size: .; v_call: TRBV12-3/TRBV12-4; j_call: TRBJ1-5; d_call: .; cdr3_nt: TGTGCCAGCGGAAAGGGAGAACCAGGGCCCCAGCATTTT; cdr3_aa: CASGKGEPGPQHF
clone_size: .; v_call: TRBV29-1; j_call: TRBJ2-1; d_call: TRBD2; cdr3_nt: TGCAGCGCCCCGACTAGCGTCGGTAATGAGCAGTTCTTC; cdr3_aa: CSAPTSVGNEQFF
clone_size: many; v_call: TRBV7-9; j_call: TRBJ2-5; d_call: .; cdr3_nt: TGTGCCAGCAGCAGGCCCTTACAAGAGACCCAGTACTTC; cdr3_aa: CASSRPLQETQYF
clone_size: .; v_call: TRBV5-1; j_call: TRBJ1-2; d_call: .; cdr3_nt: TGCGCCAGCATGGCTGGGCTATCTAACTATGGCTACACCTTC; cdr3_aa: CASMAGLSNYGYTF
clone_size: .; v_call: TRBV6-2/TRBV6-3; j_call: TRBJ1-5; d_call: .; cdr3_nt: TGTGCCAGCAGTGAGGGACGCCGCGGGCCCCAGCATTTT; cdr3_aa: CASSEGRRGPQHF
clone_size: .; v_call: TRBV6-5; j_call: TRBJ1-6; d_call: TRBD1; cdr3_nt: TGTGCCAGCAGTTACACAACTAACAGGGGAAGGAATTCACCCCTCCACTTT; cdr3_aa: CASSYTTNRGRNSPLHF
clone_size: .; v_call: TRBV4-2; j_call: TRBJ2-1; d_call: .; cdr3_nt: TGTGCCAGCACCTCGAACAATGAGCAGTTCTTC; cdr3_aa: CASTSNNEQFF
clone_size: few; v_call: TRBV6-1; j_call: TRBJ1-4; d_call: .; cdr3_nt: TGTGCCAGCAGTGTGGTGTTTGAAAAACTGTTTTTT; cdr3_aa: CASSVVFEKLFF